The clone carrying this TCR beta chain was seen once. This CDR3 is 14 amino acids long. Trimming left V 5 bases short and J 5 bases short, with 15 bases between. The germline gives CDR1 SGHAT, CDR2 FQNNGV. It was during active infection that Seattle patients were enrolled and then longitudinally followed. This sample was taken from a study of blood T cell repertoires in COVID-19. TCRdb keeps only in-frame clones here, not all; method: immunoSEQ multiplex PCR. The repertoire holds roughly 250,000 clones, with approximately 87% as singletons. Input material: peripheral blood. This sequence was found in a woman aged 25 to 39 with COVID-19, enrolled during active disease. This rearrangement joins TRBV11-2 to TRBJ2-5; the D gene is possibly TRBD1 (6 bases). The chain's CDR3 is CASSERTALETQYF. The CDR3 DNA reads TGTGCCAGCAGCGAAAGGACAGCCTTGGAGACCCAGTACTTC.